This T cell receptor beta chain is from a study of high-grade serous ovarian cancer treatment subgroups. Tumor tissue was taken before any definitive surgery or chemotherapy was given. V was pared by 5 bases and J by 0 bases, with 7 bases of the junction left unmatched. This CDR3 is built from 16 residues. Germline values: CDR1 MNHEY, CDR2 SMNVEV (reference sequence). Clones were read by immunoSEQ multiplex PCR, and TCRdb kept only the in-frame ones, dropping some. Of about 6,600 clones listed, about four fifths are singletons. This clonotype originated in a human donor with high-grade serous ovarian cancer. The sample was tumor tissue. The rearrangement links TRBV27 to TRBJ1-1, with 9 bases that match TRBD1. The CDR3: CASSLETGGLNTEAFF. CDR3 DNA: TGTGCCAGCAGTCTTGAGACAGGGGGACTGAACACTGAAGCTTTCTTT.